This record concerns one TCR beta chain sequence. As yet, its antigen is unknown. Study donors comprised healthy, HIV-negative adults devoid of recent acute infection or vaccination. Every donor was a Caucasian adult from Nashville, Tennessee. The sample originates from a study of shared clonotypes between healthy human individuals. Study-wide results and caveats: Clonotype sharing across a few donors was observed for 4.5% to 6.5% of naive CD4 clonotypes. Read depth was anticipated to influence clonotype sharing among donors.

Germline loops: CDR1 MDHEN, CDR2 SYDVKM. The junction had 10 bases not matched to a gene; V was cut back by 8 bases and J by 3 bases. The CDR3 sequence is 15 residues long. Some clones are missing from TCRdb's copy, which holds only in-frame ones; the method was immunoSEQ multiplex PCR. The table lists a few million clones, approximately 95% of them singletons. The specimen sequenced was naive CD4+ T cells from PBMCs. Subset specified: CD45RA+ positively selected. The TCR comes from a man aged 18 to 30 in good health. Some clones in this sample may be carry-over from other donors' samples. The rearrangement links TRBV28 to TRBJ2-3, with 8 bases matching TRBD2. The CDR3 nucleotides are TGTGCCAGCCGCACTCCGGGACTAGGTACAGATACGCAGTATTTT. This sequence encodes CASRTPGLGTDTQYF.